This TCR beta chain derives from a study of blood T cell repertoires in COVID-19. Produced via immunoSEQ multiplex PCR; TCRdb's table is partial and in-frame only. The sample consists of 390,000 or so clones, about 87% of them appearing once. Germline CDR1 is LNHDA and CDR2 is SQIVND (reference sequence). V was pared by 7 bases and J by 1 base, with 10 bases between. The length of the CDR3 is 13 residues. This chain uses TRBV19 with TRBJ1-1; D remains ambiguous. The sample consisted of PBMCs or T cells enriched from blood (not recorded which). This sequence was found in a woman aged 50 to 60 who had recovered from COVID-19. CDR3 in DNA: TGTGCCAGTAAGAGGCAGCCGAACACTGAAGCTTTCTTT. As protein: CASKRQPNTEAFF.